Below are 8 T cell receptor beta chains sequenced from a single sample in a study of regulatory T cells in long-lasting Graves disease. The time point: newly diagnosed GD, antithyroid drugs for less than 3 months. PBMC RNA served as the TCR library source. Construction of TCR beta libraries relied on iRepertoire HTBI primers and on Arm-PCR targeting CDR3 regions. TCRdb re-derived calls from the multiplex PCR reads in MiXCR, one entry per CDR3 protein. Of over 500,000 distinct CDR3 sequences listed, 16% are singletons. The same sample was also studied in work on T cells in Graves' hyperthyroidism and ophthalmopathy.

The source material was peripheral blood mononuclear cells (PBMCs), sampled at new diagnosis, from a patient treated with antithyroid drugs. These receptors originate from a woman younger than 45 with Graves disease.

To note about this clonotype: A much larger clone sits a single nucleotide away, making a read error possible. V is TRBV27 and J is TRBJ2-7, with D perhaps being TRBD1 or TRBD2 (5 bases each). The CDR3 totals 14 residues. Germline assignment: CDR1 MNHEY and CDR2 SMNVEV (reference sequence). CDR3 residues: CAGSFRDVGYEQYF. The CDR3 region has the DNA TGTGCCGGCAGTTTCCGGGACGTGGGCTACGAGCAGTACTTC.

The rearrangement uses TRBV5-1 and TRBJ1-3, with TRBD1 matching 7 bases. The germline CDR1 and CDR2 sequences are SGHRS and YFSETQ. V trimming: 4 bases; J trimming: 4 bases; junction bases outside the gene matches: 5. The CDR3 is made up of 14 amino acids. The CDR3, as DNA: TGCGCCAGCAGCCCCGGGACAGAAGGAAACACCATATATTTT. Amino acids: CASSPGTEGNTIYF.

The V call is TRBV7-2, the J call TRBJ2-3, with no clear D. The ends were cut back, 5 bases at V and 6 bases at J, with 9 bases in the middle. CDR3 size: 12 residues. Germline-derived CDR1 and CDR2 are SGHTA and FQGNSA. The CDR3 DNA reads TGTGCCAGCAGCCGCACATTGGATACGCAGTATTTT. It codes for CASSRTLDTQYF.

In its sample, this clonotype was seen a few times. The V gene is TRBV3-1, the J gene TRBJ2-5, with 8 positions matching TRBD2. The CDR3 runs 14 residues. The V and J ends lost 5 bases and 7 bases, in that order; junction bases with no gene match: 9. The V gene's germline CDR1 is LGHDT and CDR2 YNNKEL (reference sequence). The CDR3 region is CASSYQAGVGTQYF. In DNA form, the CDR3 reads TGTGCCAGCAGCTACCAAGCGGGGGTCGGGACCCAGTACTTC.

A word on this clonotype: The junction departs from the called germline gene at one end, perhaps through a read error. The chain employs TRBV12-3 or TRBV12-4 and TRBJ2-3, with 9 nucleotides matching TRBD2. The CDR3 runs to 16 residues. The DNA for the CDR3 is TGTGCCAGCACTTGGCAAACCGGGACTAGCACGGATACGCAGTATTTT. It is translated as CASTWQTGTSTDTQYF.

This clonotype was found many times. V is TRBV6-1 and J is TRBJ2-3, with D unresolved. Germline-derived CDR1 and CDR2 are MNHNS and SASEGT. The CDR3 sequence is 15 residues long. V was cut by 8 bases and J by 4 bases, with 19 bases left in between. The CDR3 loop is CASLSAAKFPDTQYF. CDR3 coding DNA: TGTGCCAGCCTTTCGGCCGCAAAGTTTCCAGATACGCAGTATTTT.

This clonotype appeared many times. This chain connects TRBV28 to TRBJ2-7; D tentatively reads TRBD1 or TRBD2 (6 bases each). V was pared by 7 bases and J by 0 bases, with 16 bases between. Germline V CDR1 and CDR2: MDHEN, SYDVKM. The CDR3 extends over 15 amino acids. The CDR3 sequence: CASISRGRSSYEQYF. The CDR3 DNA is TGTGCCAGCATCTCCCGGGGGCGTAGCTCCTACGAGCAGTACTTC.

In this sample, this clonotype turned up many times. This chain connects TRBV7-9 to TRBJ2-3; TRBD2 aligns across 10 bases. Germline V lookup: CDR1 SEHNR, CDR2 FQNEAQ (reference sequence). The CDR3 covers 14 residues. V was pared by 5 bases and J by 4 bases, with 3 bases of the junction left unmatched. The CDR3 DNA sequence: TGTGCCAGCAGCCCACTAGCGGGATCAGATACGCAGTATTTT. As protein: CASSPLAGSDTQYF.